In this sample, the clone carrying this TCR beta chain turned up once. Its matching antigen is unknown. During the collection period, no donor immune events like infections were recorded. This sample is drawn from a study of identifying expanded T cells in peripheral blood. Deletions cut 0 bases from V and 1 base from J, with 10 bases between. The CDR3 contains 15 residues. Germline V gene data show CDR1 as SGHRS and CDR2 as YFSETQ. The protocol was immunoSEQ multiplex PCR, while the TCRdb copy is restricted to in-frame clones and leaves out a portion. The table includes over 65,000 clones, roughly 89% detected once. Whole-study results and caveats: About 1.2 clones differed between technical replicates, versus around 15 and 18 over time.

This TCR was sampled from a person aged 18-69 years in good health. The chain joins TRBV5-1 to TRBJ1-1; possibly TRBD1 for D (6 bases). Sequencing input: blood. CDR3 DNA sequence: TGCGCCAGCAGCTTGGTTCAGGGGAGGAACACTGAAGCTTTCTTT. Translated: CASSLVQGRNTEAFF.